Presented here are 23 T cell receptor beta chains from one specimen sequenced in a study of metastatic and nonmetastatic thyroid tumors. Through MiXCR, TCRdb re-clonotyped the PCR reads. This repertoire shows 14,000 or so clones, approximately 29% found once; its top ten account for around 25%. Each patient came to thyroid surgery without any prior treatment (of any kind). Sample: tumor tissue. These receptors all stem from a female donor with papillary thyroid cancer or a benign thyroid nodule (not recorded which). Some clones in this sample may be carry-over from other donors' samples.

This clone showed up just a few times. The chain links TRBV28 to TRBJ2-7; D is uncertain. V shed 5 bases and J shed 5 bases, with 10 bases lying between them. The germline gives CDR1 MDHEN, CDR2 SYDVKM. CDR3 length: 12 amino acids. CDR3 sequence reads: CASSPEENEQYF. The CDR3 DNA follows: TGTGCCAGCAGTCCCGAGGAGAACGAGCAGTACTTC. The full variable domain, rest sourced from reference TRBV28 and TRBJ2-7, is DVKVTQSSRYLVKRTGEKVFLECVQDMDHENMFWYRQDPGLGLRLIYFSYDVKMKEKGDIPEGYSVSREKKERFSLILESASTNQTSMYLCASSPEENEQYFGPGTRLTVT.

The rearrangement uses TRBV5-1 and TRBJ2-7, with a tentative D call TRBD1 (6 bases). V was cut by 3 bases and J by 2 bases, with 12 bases left in between. Per germline, CDR1 SGHRS and CDR2 YFSETQ. The CDR3 consists of 14 residues. CDR3 loop: CASSSTGTTYEQYF. In DNA, the CDR3 is TGCGCCAGCAGCTCAACCGGGACAACCTACGAGCAGTACTTC.

This clone was recorded a few times. V usage is TRBV27 and J usage is TRBJ2-3, with 7 nucleotides matching TRBD2. From germline, CDR1 is MNHEY and CDR2 SMNVEV (reference sequence). The CDR3 has 15 amino acids. The trim removed 5 bases at V and 6 bases at J, leaving 11 bases unmatched. For the CDR3, the DNA is TGTGCCAGCAGTCCTACCCCTAGCGGAGGGGATACGCAGTATTTT. It yields the protein CASSPTPSGGDTQYF.

This chain links TRBV4-3 with TRBJ2-5; no clear D. V dropped 0 bases and J dropped 3 bases, with 11 bases sitting between them. Germline CDR1 and CDR2: LGHNA and YSLEER. This CDR3 region has 15 residues. Here the CDR3 DNA reads TGCGCCAGCAGCCAAGACGTGGCACTGAAAGAGACCCAGTACTTC. Protein product: CASSQDVALKETQYF.

The count of this clone is one. The V and J genes are TRBV20-1 and TRBJ2-1; D is unclear. Looked up from germline, CDR1 is DFQATT and CDR2 is SNEGSKA (reference sequence). V was trimmed by 5 bases and J by 0 bases, leaving 11 bases between them. This CDR3 spans 14 amino acids. CDR3 sequence: CSAPMRSSYNEQFF. In DNA, the CDR3 is TGCAGTGCTCCCATGCGGAGCTCCTACAATGAGCAGTTCTTC.

This clone has a handful of counts. The same CDR3 arises from other DNA sequences in this sample as well. The rearrangement uses TRBV5-1 and TRBJ2-1; 8 nucleotides align to TRBD2. Per germline, CDR1 SGHRS and CDR2 YFSETQ. V was pared by 4 bases and J by 6 bases, with 3 bases of the junction left unmatched. This CDR3 contains 13 residues. CDR3 sequence: CASSLGTSNEQFF. Written as DNA, the CDR3 is TGCGCCAGCAGCCTCGGGACTAGCAATGAGCAGTTCTTC.

By share, this clone counts as large (0.1 to 1%). The chain is built from TRBV6-2 or TRBV6-3 and TRBJ2-1; either TRBD1 or TRBD2 may fit D (5 bases each). This CDR3 spans 13 amino acids. The V gene's germline CDR1 is MNHEY and CDR2 SVGEGT. Trimming took 6 bases from V and 10 from J, leaving 16 bases between them. The CDR3 spells CASSPEDSGEQFF. CDR3 bases: TGTGCCAGCAGCCCTGAAGACAGCGGCGAGCAGTTCTTC.

This clone was seen repeatedly, ten times or more. V gene TRBV7-3 combines with J gene TRBJ2-1; TRBD2 matches at 9 bases. The trim removed 2 bases at V and 8 bases at J, leaving 7 bases unmatched. CDR1 and CDR2 from the germline V gene are SGHTA and FQGTGA. This CDR3 has 15 residues. The CDR3 DNA reads TGTGCCAGCAGCTTAGCGGGGCGGGAGGGTGATGAGCAGTTCTTC. It specifies CASSLAGREGDEQFF.

This clone has a handful of counts. The V gene is TRBV6-1, the J gene TRBJ1-4; D remains ambiguous. This CDR3 spans 14 amino acids. From germline, CDR1 is MNHNS and CDR2 SASEGT. With 7 bases removed from V and 0 bases from J, the gap between germline ends came to 9 bases. The CDR3 bases are TGTGCCAGCAAGCTAGCCTCAACTAATGAAAAACTGTTTTTT. Protein sequence: CASKLASTNEKLFF.

This clone was counted between two and nine times. The V gene is TRBV5-1, the J gene TRBJ2-1; 12 bases agree with TRBD2. V was pared by 5 bases and J by 0 bases, with 3 bases of the junction left unmatched. Germline CDR1 and CDR2: SGHRS and YFSETQ. This CDR3 spans 16 amino acids. This CDR3 reads CASRSSGGASYNEQFF. The CDR3 DNA is TGCGCCAGCAGGTCTAGCGGGGGGGCCTCCTACAATGAGCAGTTCTTC.

This clone has only a few counts. The J gene is TRBJ2-3, the V gene TRBV7-3, with 11 nucleotides matching TRBD2. Germline V gene sequence: CDR1 SGHTA, CDR2 FQGTGA. After removal of 5 bases from V and 6 bases from J, the junction contained 10 bases not matched to a gene. The CDR3 is 16 residues long. The DNA for the CDR3 is TGTGCCAGCAGCGTTTCTAGCGGGGGGTATGGCGATACGCAGTATTTT. This encodes CASSVSSGGYGDTQYF.

This clone showed up many times. This chain joins TRBV12-5 and TRBJ2-7; D unclear. Germline CDR1 reads LGHNT; CDR2 reads FRNRAP. This CDR3 is built from 13 residues. Trimming left V 1 base short and J 0 bases short, with 4 bases between. The CDR3 region has the DNA TGTGCTAGTGGTTTGGGCTTCTCCTACGAGCAGTACTTC. Its protein product is CASGLGFSYEQYF.

There are many counts of this clone. V usage is TRBV27 and J usage is TRBJ2-3; no definite D call. The germline V gene encodes CDR1 MNHEY and CDR2 SMNVEV (reference sequence). This CDR3 has 14 amino acids. The V end lost 7 bases, the J end lost 0 bases, and 11 bases lay between the germline ends. The CDR3 loop is CASKAARSTDTQYF. The CDR3 coding sequence is TGTGCCAGCAAGGCAGCCCGCAGCACAGATACGCAGTATTTT.

This clone was counted only a few times. One end of the junction is discordant with germline, which a read error may explain. The chain is built from TRBV25-1 and TRBJ2-2; 9 bases align to TRBD1. This CDR3 spans 15 amino acids. Germline assignment: CDR1 MGHDK and CDR2 SYGVNS. As DNA, the CDR3 is TGTGCCACCAGTGTCCGGGACAGGGAGACCGGGGAGCTGTTTTTT. Protein sequence: CATSVRDRETGELFF. Supplemented by reference TRBV25-1 and TRBJ2-2, the full variable domain reads EADIYQTPRYLVIGTGKKITLECSQTMGHDKMYWYQQDPGMELHLIHYSYGVNSTEKGDLSSESTVSRIRTEHFPLTLESARPSHTSQYLCATSVRDRETGELFFGEGSRLTVL.

The chain is built from TRBV12-3 or TRBV12-4 and TRBJ1-2; the D gene is possibly TRBD1 (6 bases). This CDR3 comprises 11 residues. The CDR3 is CDRSARGGYTF. For the CDR3, the DNA is TGTGACAGAAGTGCCAGGGGTGGCTACACCTTC.

This clone was observed a few times. Just one base apart from a much larger clone, this may be a read error. The V call is TRBV5-5, the J call TRBJ2-5, with no clear D. This CDR3 comprises 15 residues. Germline V gene data show CDR1 as SGHKS and CDR2 as YYEKEE (reference sequence). Trimming shortened V by 2 bases and J by 4 bases, and 15 bases separated the two germline ends. The CDR3 coding sequence is TGTGCCAGCAGCTTTCGCGTGGCCAGCCTAGAGACCCAGTACTTC. The encoded protein is CASSFRVASLETQYF.

This clone is labeled medium-sized. This sequence joins TRBV28 and TRBJ2-7; possible D gene TRBD1, 7 bases. Trimming cost V 3 bases and J 1 base, with 13 bases left between them. Germline values: CDR1 MDHEN, CDR2 SYDVKM. The length of the CDR3 is 15 residues. The CDR3 loop reads CASSFRGVRSYEQYF. CDR3 bases: TGTGCCAGCAGTTTCAGGGGGGTTCGGTCCTACGAGCAGTACTTC.

As concerns this clone: Just one base apart from a much larger clone, this may be a read error. Other DNA sequences in this sample translate to the same CDR3. The chain couples TRBV7-6 to TRBJ2-2; weak D call: TRBD2 (6 bases). Germline assignment: CDR1 SGHVS and CDR2 FNYEAQ. There are 16 residues in the CDR3. CDR3 residues: CASGLGGQSNTGELFF. The CDR3, as DNA: TGTGCCAGCGGCTTAGGAGGGCAGTCTAACACCGGGGAGCTGTTTTTT. Variable domain in full (rest from reference TRBV7-6 and TRBJ2-2): GAGVSQSPRYKVTKRGQDVALRCDPISGHVSLYWYRQALGQGPEFLTYFNYEAQQDKSGLPNDRFSAERPEGSISTLTIQRTEQRDSAMYRCASGLGGQSNTGELFFGEGSRLTVL.

V gene TRBV6-2 or TRBV6-3 combines with J gene TRBJ2-7, with D perhaps being TRBD1 or TRBD2 (5 bases each). Trimming took 7 bases from V and 3 from J, leaving 16 bases between them. CDR1 is MNHEY and CDR2 is SVGEGT in the germline V gene. The CDR3 sequence is 14 residues long. The CDR3 spells CASNSRGRDYEQYF. CDR3 bases: TGTGCCAGCAACTCACGGGGCAGAGACTACGAGCAGTACTTC.

This chain joins TRBV11-2 and TRBJ2-1; D ambiguous. The CDR3 is 13 residues long. Germline V lookup: CDR1 SGHAT, CDR2 FQNNGV. Trimming removed 1 base from V and 6 bases from J, with 7 bases in between. The CDR3 sequence: CASSLGVSNEQFF. Here the CDR3 DNA reads TGTGCCAGCAGCTTAGGGGTCAGCAATGAGCAGTTCTTC.

This clone was picked up many times. The chain links TRBV9 to TRBJ2-3, with D hard to call. Germline V gene lookup returns CDR1 SGDLS and CDR2 YYNGEE. This CDR3 region has 13 residues. V shed 1 base and J shed 2 bases, with 5 bases lying between them. Written as DNA, the CDR3 is TGTGCCAGCAGCGTACTGACCACAGATACGCAGTATTTT. It translates to CASSVLTTDTQYF.

The chain employs TRBV11-2 and TRBJ2-7, with D hard to call. V was trimmed by 0 bases and J by 1 base, leaving 7 bases between them. The germline V gene encodes CDR1 SGHAT and CDR2 FQNNGV. This CDR3 contains 14 residues. The CDR3 region is CASSLDGPSYEQYF. DNA for the CDR3: TGTGCCAGCAGCTTAGATGGCCCGTCCTACGAGCAGTACTTC.

There are a few counts of this clone. This chain links TRBV19 with TRBJ1-6; a weak D match, TRBD1 (5 bases). This CDR3 region has 15 residues. Germline V CDR1 and CDR2: LNHDA, SQIVND (reference sequence). Trimming cost V 7 bases and J 10 bases, with 20 bases left between them. This chain's CDR3 is CASKRRPDTGSPLHF. CDR3 DNA sequence: TGTGCCAGTAAGAGACGGCCGGACACGGGGTCACCCCTCCACTTT.